The 23 T cell receptor beta chains given below trace back to one sample, sequenced in a study of T cells in localized non-small cell lung cancer. The repertoire was sequenced with immunoSEQ multiplex PCR; TCRdb's copy has only in-frame clones and lacks some. The sample includes about 19,000 clones, approximately 91% of them seen just once. Sequenced here: peripheral blood, sampled before any cancer treatment. Receptors originate from a woman aged 40-69 years with stage I lung adenocarcinoma.

The chain couples TRBV29-1 to TRBJ2-7; D could derive from TRBD1 or TRBD2 (5 bases each). CDR3 length: 16 residues. V gave up 3 bases and J gave up 1 base, with 19 bases separating them. CDR1 SQVTM and CDR2 ANQGSEA come from the germline V gene. The CDR3 nucleotides are TGCAGCGTTGAGGGGATTGGGGGAGCTGAATCCTACGAGCAGTACTTC. The encoded protein is CSVEGIGGAESYEQYF.

This sequence joins TRBV28 and TRBJ2-7; D uncertain. Trimming shortened V by 3 bases and J by 0 bases, and 6 bases separated the two germline ends. The CDR3 covers 13 residues. The germline V gene has CDR1 MDHEN and CDR2 SYDVKM. The CDR3 here is CASSLVDSYEQYF. CDR3 bases: TGTGCCAGCAGTTTGGTAGACTCCTACGAGCAGTACTTC.

This chain connects TRBV6-5 to TRBJ1-6; possible D gene TRBD1, 5 bases. V dropped 7 bases and J dropped 3 bases, with 13 bases sitting between them. The CDR3 is made up of 15 amino acids. The germline V gene has CDR1 MNHEY and CDR2 SVGAGI. The CDR3 here is CASTIGANYNSPLHF. CDR3 sequence (DNA): TGTGCCAGCACCATCGGGGCTAACTATAATTCACCCCTCCACTTT.

The J gene is TRBJ2-1, the V gene TRBV29-1; D unresolved. The CDR3 length is 14 residues. V was trimmed by 7 bases and J by 0 bases, leaving 13 bases between them. Looked up from germline, CDR1 is SQVTM and CDR2 is ANQGSEA. Here the CDR3 reads CSAHMGYSYNEQFF. The CDR3 DNA reads TGCAGCGCCCACATGGGCTACTCCTACAATGAGCAGTTCTTC.

The chain couples TRBV19 to TRBJ2-2, with 13 nucleotides matching TRBD2. CDR1 and CDR2 (germline): LNHDA, SQIVND (reference sequence). The V gene end was trimmed by 3 bases and the J gene end by 9 bases; junction bases not matched to a gene: 4. The CDR3 has 15 amino acids. The CDR3 is CASSMGTSGIRELFF. CDR3 nucleotide sequence: TGTGCCAGTAGTATGGGGACTAGCGGGATTAGGGAGCTGTTTTTT.

The chain carries TRBV5-1 and TRBJ1-4, with 10 nucleotides matching TRBD1. This CDR3 comprises 17 residues. V shed 0 bases, J shed 8 bases, and the junction held 10 bases outside the gene matches. From germline, CDR1 is SGHRS and CDR2 YFSETQ. The CDR3 DNA sequence: TGCGCCAGCAGCTTGGCCGTACGGGACAGGGGCGGAGAAAAACTGTTTTTT. It codes for CASSLAVRDRGGEKLFF.

This chain joins TRBV5-4 and TRBJ1-2; 7 nucleotides line up with TRBD1. J was trimmed by 5 bases and V by 5 bases; bases with no gene match: 9. Looked up from germline, CDR1 is SGHNT and CDR2 is YYREEE (reference sequence). The CDR3 sequence is 14 residues long. The CDR3 here is CASRGQPQGYGYTF. CDR3 DNA: TGTGCCAGCAGGGGACAGCCACAAGGGTATGGCTACACCTTC.

This rearrangement joins TRBV9 to TRBJ1-4; a weak D match, TRBD1 (5 bases). Between the trimmed V and J ends, which lost 4 bases and 7 bases, there was a span of 17 bases. The CDR3 spans 15 residues. Germline V CDR1 and CDR2: SGDLS, YYNGEE. CDR3 amino acids: CASSKGTVTSEKLFF. The DNA of the CDR3 is TGTGCCAGCAGCAAAGGGACCGTTACGAGTGAAAAACTGTTTTTT.

The chain uses TRBV7-2 and TRBJ2-1, with D perhaps given as TRBD1 or TRBD2 (6 bases each). CDR1 is SGHTA, CDR2 FQGNSA, per germline. The V end was cut by 1 base, the J end by 7 bases, with 17 bases between. The CDR3 extends over 16 amino acids. The CDR3 nucleotides read TGTGCCAGCAGCTTAGTAGTGGTCGGGGGCAGGAATGAGCAGTTCTTC. Translation: CASSLVVVGGRNEQFF.

The V and J genes are TRBV14 and TRBJ2-3; 9 bases match TRBD2. This CDR3 contains 16 residues. CDR1 is SGHDN, CDR2 FVKESK, per germline. The J segment lost 2 bases and the V segment lost 4 bases, leaving 7 bases of the junction unmatched. CDR3 region: CASSLLGGRDTDTQYF. In DNA form, the CDR3 reads TGTGCCAGCAGCCTTTTGGGCGGGAGGGACACAGATACGCAGTATTTT. Filled out from reference TRBV14 and TRBJ2-3, the complete variable domain reads EAGVTQFPSHSVIEKGQTVTLRCDPISGHDNLYWYRRVMGKEIKFLLHFVKESKQDESGMPNNRFLAERTGGTYSTLKVQPAELEDSGVYFCASSLLGGRDTDTQYFGPGTRLTVL.

The chain couples TRBV6-5 to TRBJ2-3, with 8 bases lining up with TRBD2. CDR3 length equals 13 residues. The ends lost 7 bases at V and 0 bases at J; junction bases unmatched: 0. CDR1 and CDR2 from the germline V gene are MNHEY and SVGAGI. The CDR3 loop reads CASTGGSTDTQYF. DNA of the CDR3: TGTGCCAGCACGGGGGGGAGCACAGATACGCAGTATTTT.

The genes are TRBV7-2 and TRBJ1-1, with TRBD1 as a possible D gene (5 bases). CDR1 SGHTA and CDR2 FQGNSA come from the germline V gene. This CDR3 has 15 residues. With 3 bases removed from V and 1 base from J, the gap between germline ends came to 12 bases. In nucleotides, the CDR3 is TGTGCCAGCAGCTTGAGACAGATCTCGAACACTGAAGCTTTCTTT. Its translation: CASSLRQISNTEAFF. The variable domain in full, with the rest retrieved from reference TRBV7-2 and TRBJ1-1, is GAGVSQSPSNKVTEKGKDVELRCDPISGHTALYWYRQSLGQGLEFLIYFQGNSAPDKSGLPSDRFSAERTGGSVSTLTIQRTQQEDSAVYLCASSLRQISNTEAFFGQGTRLTVV.

This CDR3 is CASTPATGVFGNTIYF. CDR3 nucleotide sequence: TGTGCCAGCACTCCGGCGACAGGGGTATTTGGAAACACCATATATTTT. The chain combines TRBV28 with TRBJ1-3; 8 positions match TRBD1. Looked up from germline, CDR1 is MDHEN and CDR2 is SYDVKM. This CDR3 is 16 amino acids long. V lost 7 bases to trimming and J lost 3 bases; unmatched junction nucleotides: 11.

V is TRBV7-2 and J is TRBJ1-4; D gene ambiguous. Germline CDR1 SGHTA, CDR2 FQGNSA. The CDR3 runs to 18 residues. V was cut by 1 base and J by 0 bases, with 15 bases left in between. This CDR3 is CASSLVFSFKSTNEKLFF. The DNA for the CDR3 is TGTGCCAGCAGCTTAGTATTCAGCTTTAAATCAACTAATGAAAAACTGTTTTTT.

V and J are TRBV7-2 and TRBJ2-7, with D perhaps TRBD1 (5 bases). There are 15 residues in the CDR3. Deletions cut 1 base from V and 6 bases from J, with 16 bases between. CDR1 is SGHTA and CDR2 is FQGNSA in the germline V gene. This chain's CDR3 is CASSLVGSQGREQYF. In DNA form, the CDR3 reads TGTGCCAGCAGCTTAGTCGGCTCCCAGGGCCGCGAGCAGTACTTC.

The chain links TRBV25-1 to TRBJ1-2, with D unclear. Germline V CDR1 and CDR2: MGHDK, SYGVNS. Trimming removed 3 bases at V and 4 bases at J, with 9 bases between. The CDR3 contains 13 residues. The CDR3 bases are TGTGCCAGCAGTGACCCGGGCCGCTATGGCTACACCTTC. Amino acid sequence: CASSDPGRYGYTF.

CDR3 in DNA: TGCGCCAGCGGTACTGGACAGGGGTATCAGCCCCAGCATTTT. Amino acids: CASGTGQGYQPQHF. V gene TRBV10-2 combines with J gene TRBJ1-5; 9 bases fit TRBD1. Germline V lookup: CDR1 WSHSY, CDR2 SAAADI. After removal of 8 bases from V and 5 bases from J, the junction contained 7 bases not matched to a gene. There are 14 residues in the CDR3.

The chain combines TRBV11-1 with TRBJ2-1; the match to TRBD2 covers 7 bases. V dropped 1 base and J dropped 5; count of bases not matched to a gene: 5. Per the germline V gene, CDR1 is SGHAT and CDR2 is FQDESV (reference sequence). The CDR3 is 15 amino acids. The CDR3 spells CASSLDPSGDNEQFF. The CDR3, as DNA: TGTGCCAGCAGCTTAGACCCTAGCGGAGACAATGAGCAGTTCTTC.

This chain links TRBV4-3 with TRBJ2-6, with D unclear. The CDR3 totals 18 residues. Germline CDR1 reads LGHNA; CDR2 reads YSLEER. The V end lost 3 bases, the J end lost 0 bases, and 15 bases lay between the germline ends. CDR3 region: CASSQRPHGPSGANVLTF. The CDR3 DNA is TGCGCCAGCAGCCAGCGTCCCCATGGTCCCTCTGGGGCCAACGTCCTGACTTTC.

The chain combines TRBV29-1 with TRBJ2-7; no firm D call. The CDR3 totals 14 residues. With 3 bases removed from V and 4 bases from J, the gap between germline ends came to 16 bases. Germline V CDR1 and CDR2: SQVTM, ANQGSEA. The CDR3 DNA reads TGCAGCGTTGACAGACAAGGCGAGCCTTACGAGCAGTACTTC. This encodes CSVDRQGEPYEQYF.

V and J are TRBV29-1 and TRBJ2-3; D remains ambiguous. CDR1 and CDR2 from the germline V gene are SQVTM and ANQGSEA. V lost 4 bases, J lost 4 bases, and 15 bases lay in between. This CDR3 has 14 residues. The CDR3 region is CSVGVAAPSDTQYF. The CDR3 region has the DNA TGCAGCGTTGGGGTAGCCGCCCCCTCAGATACGCAGTATTTT.

V is TRBV14 and J is TRBJ2-3; 8 bases line up with TRBD2. V trimming: 4 bases; J trimming: 0 bases; junction bases outside the gene matches: 6. Germline-derived CDR1 and CDR2 are SGHDN and FVKESK. The CDR3 loop spans 16 amino acids. The CDR3 sequence is CASSRRLATSTDTQYF. CDR3 sequence (DNA): TGTGCCAGCAGCCGCCGACTAGCGACTAGCACAGATACGCAGTATTTT.

The V and J genes are TRBV6-5 and TRBJ1-4; D not resolved. The V end lost 2 bases, the J end lost 0 bases, and 7 bases lay between the germline ends. CDR3 length: 15 residues. CDR1 and CDR2 from the germline V gene are MNHEY and SVGAGI. CDR3 DNA sequence: TGTGCCAGCAGTTACCAACAAGCAACTAATGAAAAACTGTTTTTT. Translation: CASSYQQATNEKLFF.